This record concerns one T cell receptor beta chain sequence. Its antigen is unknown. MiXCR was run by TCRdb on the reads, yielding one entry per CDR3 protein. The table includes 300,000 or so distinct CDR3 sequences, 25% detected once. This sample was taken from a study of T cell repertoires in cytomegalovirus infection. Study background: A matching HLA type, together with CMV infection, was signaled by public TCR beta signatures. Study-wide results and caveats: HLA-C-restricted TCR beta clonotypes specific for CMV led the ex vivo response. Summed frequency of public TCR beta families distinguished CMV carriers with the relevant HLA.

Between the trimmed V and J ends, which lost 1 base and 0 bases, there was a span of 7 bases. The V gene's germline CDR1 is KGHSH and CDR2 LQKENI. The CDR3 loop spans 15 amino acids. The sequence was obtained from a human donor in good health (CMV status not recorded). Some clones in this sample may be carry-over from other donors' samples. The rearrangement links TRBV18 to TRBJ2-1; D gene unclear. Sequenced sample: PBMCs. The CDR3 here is CASSPQGSSYNEQFF. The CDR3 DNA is TGTGCCAGCTCACCACAGGGAAGCTCCTACAATGAGCAGTTCTTC.